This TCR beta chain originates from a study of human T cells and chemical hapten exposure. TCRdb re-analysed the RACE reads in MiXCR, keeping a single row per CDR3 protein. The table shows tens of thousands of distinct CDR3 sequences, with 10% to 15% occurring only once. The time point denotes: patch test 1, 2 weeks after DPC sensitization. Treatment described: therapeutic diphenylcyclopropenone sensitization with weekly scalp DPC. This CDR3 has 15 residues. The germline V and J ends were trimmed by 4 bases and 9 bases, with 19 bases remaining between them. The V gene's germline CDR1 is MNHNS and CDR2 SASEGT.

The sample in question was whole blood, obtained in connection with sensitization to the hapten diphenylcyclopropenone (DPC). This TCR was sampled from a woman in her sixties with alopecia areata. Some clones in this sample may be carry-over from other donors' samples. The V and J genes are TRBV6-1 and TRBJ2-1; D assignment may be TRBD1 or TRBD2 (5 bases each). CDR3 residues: CASSVAGAGSLEQFF. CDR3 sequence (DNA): TGTGCCAGCAGTGTTGCCGGGGCAGGGAGCCTTGAGCAGTTCTTC.